The text below deals with one TCR beta chain. This clone was observed a single time. Its antigen has not been determined. No much larger clone exists at a distance of one base, and base qualities are not known. These data come from a study of blood T cell repertoires in COVID-19 (dated by TCRdb to 2020 to 2022). Background for the entire study: The collaborator samples originated in the United States, Italy and Spain and spanned the acute and convalescent phases of COVID-19. The material from the prospective study consisted of cDNA or gDNA derived from T cells, B-cell-depleted T cells, or PBMCs. The dataset comprised deeply sampled blood TCRbeta repertoires from subjects exposed to, actively infected with, or recovered from COVID-19. The repertoires were released in a freely available public database intended as a resource for research on the immune response to SARS-CoV-2. The samples were drawn from the first 160 participants of the ongoing ImmuneRACE study and from 1,254 subjects provided by 6 global collaborators. Sample metadata almost always included a de-identified subject ID, COVID-19 status, age in years and sex. Where available, HLA class I and class II types were taken from metadata supplied by the sample provider and were not determined by assay-based typing. Points the paper makes about the study in general: The quantity of clinical and demographic metadata differed by source and by participant and was supplied without curation.

TCRbeta CDR3 regions were amplified from genomic DNA by means of the immunoSEQ Assay, a bias-controlled multiplex PCR. The authors' pipeline ran thus. The number of nucleated cells in each sample was estimated from the amplification of reference gene primers within the assay. To quantify the absolute abundance of each unique TCRbeta CDR3 rearrangement, sequence reads were collapsed and filtered. For each sample, productive Simpson clonality was calculated as the square root of Simpson's diversity index over productive rearrangements. TCRdb re-hosts the immuneACCESS table, in-frame sequences only. Its copies lack some clones; in the studies checked, an unresolved V gene accounts for under half of them, and the cause for the rest is not known. V and J calls and clone size follow that table, whereas D and trimming were derived from the DNA. This sample is represented by approximately 70,000 clones; 70% to 85% of them were singletons. The ten largest clones represent roughly a tenth of the sample.

The germline V gene (reference sequence) provides CDR1 SEHNR and CDR2 FQNEAQ. Trimming at the junction amounts to 10 bases on V and 2 bases on J, and the germline ends lie 14 bases apart. The CDR3 runs 14 residues from the cysteine to the phenylalanine. Only the CDR3 region is kept as DNA, spanning 42 bases read in frame from base 1. The collaborating institutions used their own protocols to collect whole blood in K2EDTA tubes. Collaborator samples were shipped for TCRbeta analysis as frozen whole blood, isolated PBMCs, or DNA extracted from either sample type. The TCR originated in a woman aged 45-60 years with acute or convalescent COVID-19. Sequencing was carried out using peripheral blood. The chain is made from TRBV7-9 and TRBJ2-2, with a tentative D gene TRBD1 over 5 matching bases. The DNA sequence is TGTGCCACCCCGCCAGGGATAAACACCGGGGAGCTGTTTTTT. Its translation reads: CATPPGINTGELFF.